Presented here are 27 T cell receptor beta chains from one specimen sequenced in a study of cytomegalovirus exposure and HLA in healthy donors. With 60 Vbeta and 13 Jbeta primers, the PCR was carried out. Some clones are missing from TCRdb's copy, which holds only in-frame ones; the method was immunoSEQ multiplex PCR. This table has roughly 100,000 clones, 64% appearing once. The sequenced sample was PBMCs. Receptors originate from a man between 60 and 70 years old in good health and CMV-seronegative.

The J gene is TRBJ1-4, the V gene TRBV11-2, with D perhaps matching TRBD1 (6 bases). The V gene's germline CDR1 is SGHAT and CDR2 FQNNGV. The ends were cut back, 5 bases at V and 5 bases at J, with 21 bases in the middle. This CDR3 region has 17 residues. The CDR3 loop reads CASSPPLQGKSNEKLFF. The CDR3 bases are TGTGCCAGCAGCCCCCCCCTCCAGGGGAAGTCCAATGAAAAACTGTTTTTT.

The chain uses TRBV7-3 and TRBJ2-1; possible D gene TRBD2, 6 bases. The CDR3 covers 15 residues. The germline V gene has CDR1 SGHTA and CDR2 FQGTGA. The V end lost 1 base, the J end lost 8 bases, and 15 bases lay between the germline ends. DNA of the CDR3: TGTGCCAGCAGCTTAAGGCCGGAGGGCCGGGATGAGCAGTTCTTC. Residues: CASSLRPEGRDEQFF. The whole variable domain, remainder taken from reference TRBV7-3 and TRBJ2-1, is GAGVSQTPSNKVTEKGKYVELRCDPISGHTALYWYRQSLGQGPEFLIYFQGTGAADDSGLPNDRFFAVRPEGSVSTLKIQRTERGDSAVYLCASSLRPEGRDEQFFGPGTRLTVL.

The chain has TRBV5-8 and TRBJ1-4, with 10 bases that match TRBD1. V lost 1 base and J lost 8; bases outside the gene matches: 5. The CDR3 contains 15 residues. Germline loops: CDR1 SGHTS, CDR2 YDEGEE. As DNA, the CDR3 is TGTGCCAGCAGCTTGACGGGACAGGGGAGAGAAAAACTGTTTTTT. Translation: CASSLTGQGREKLFF.

This clone is a singleton in its sample. This chain joins TRBV28 and TRBJ1-2; D is uncertain. Trimming took 2 bases from V and 8 from J, leaving 12 bases between them. Germline V gene sequence: CDR1 MDHEN, CDR2 SYDVKM. There are 13 residues in the CDR3. CDR3 sequence: CASSLGSVGGYTF. DNA of the CDR3: TGTGCCAGCAGTTTAGGGTCCGTCGGGGGCTACACCTTC.

The chain has TRBV30 and TRBJ2-7, with D perhaps TRBD1 (7 bases). The CDR3 length is 14 residues. Between the trimmed V and J ends, which lost 7 bases and 2 bases, there was a span of 18 bases. Germline lookup yields CDR1 GTSNPN and CDR2 SVGIG (reference sequence). DNA for the CDR3: TGTGCCTCCCCACGGAGGGGGCTGCCCTACGAGCAGTACTTC. It codes for CASPRRGLPYEQYF.

This clone was observed once. The gene calls are TRBV5-1 and TRBJ1-1; D might be TRBD1 (5 bases). Trimming left V 4 bases short and J 2 bases short, with 18 bases between. The CDR3 consists of 16 residues. Per the germline V gene, CDR1 is SGHRS and CDR2 is YFSETQ. The CDR3 reads CASSPNPGGINTEAFF. The CDR3 DNA follows: TGCGCCAGCAGCCCCAACCCGGGGGGGATCAACACTGAAGCTTTCTTT.

This chain uses TRBV6-1 with TRBJ2-3; a possible D gene is TRBD1 (9 bases). The V end lost 6 bases, the J end lost 4 bases, and 17 bases lay between the germline ends. CDR1 and CDR2 (germline): MNHNS, SASEGT. The CDR3 spans 15 residues. The CDR3 DNA reads as TGTGCCAGCAGACAGGGGGCGGGAGGCTCAGATACGCAGTATTTT. Its translation is CASRQGAGGSDTQYF.

The rearrangement links TRBV2 to TRBJ1-4; D is unresolved. Germline values: CDR1 SNHLY, CDR2 FYNNEI. V was cut by 5 bases and J by 4 bases, with 11 bases left in between. The CDR3 loop spans 14 amino acids. CDR3 sequence reads: CASSSLGVNEKLFF. In DNA, the CDR3 is TGTGCCAGCAGTTCGCTCGGGGTTAATGAAAAACTGTTTTTT.

The CDR3 bases are TGTGCCAGCAGCTTAGGAGCTTCTTCGTTTGAGCAGTACTTC. It translates to CASSLGASSFEQYF. V and J are TRBV11-3 and TRBJ2-7; D not certain. CDR1 is SGHNT and CDR2 is YENEEA in the germline V gene. The V end was cut by 1 base, the J end by 7 bases, with 14 bases between. There are 14 residues in the CDR3.

This chain joins TRBV11-2 and TRBJ2-2, with D possibly matching TRBD1 (6 bases). Per germline, CDR1 SGHAT and CDR2 FQNNGV. This CDR3 is 15 amino acids long. The germline V and J ends were trimmed by 1 base and 4 bases, with 10 bases remaining between them. The CDR3 bases are TGTGCCAGCAGCTTAGTAGGGGGAGCCACCGGGGAGCTGTTTTTT. Translated, it gives CASSLVGGATGELFF.

For this clone: The sample contains more than one DNA sequence encoding this CDR3. The V and J genes are TRBV4-1 and TRBJ1-1; D might be TRBD1 (6 bases). The CDR3 has 18 residues. V lost 0 bases to trimming and J lost 10 bases, with 27 bases between them. Germline V lookup: CDR1 MGHRA, CDR2 YSYEKL. The CDR3 spells CASSQDGGRLGGSIRAFF. CDR3 nucleotides: TGCGCCAGCAGCCAAGATGGGGGGCGCCTGGGGGGGTCGATACGAGCTTTCTTT.

This clone was seen a few times. The chain couples TRBV21-1 to TRBJ2-7; whether TRBD2, the table's D call, matches the DNA was not checked. TRBV21-1 counts as a pseudogene. The CDR3 has 13 residues. The DNA for the CDR3 is TGTGCCAGCAGCAAAGGGATTAGACTGCTTCGGTACTTC. Translated, it gives CASSKGIRLLRYF.

The chain links TRBV11-2 to TRBJ2-5; TRBD1 matches at 12 bases. The germline V gene has CDR1 SGHAT and CDR2 FQNNGV. The CDR3 spans 16 residues. Trimming at V came to 5 bases and at J to 5 bases, leaving 9 bases not matched to a gene. The CDR3: CASSRGGTGGLETQYF. The CDR3 nucleotides are TGTGCCAGCAGCCGAGGTGGGACAGGGGGCTTGGAGACCCAGTACTTC.

The CDR3 is CASSTREAKNIQYF. CDR3 bases: TGTGCCAGCAGTACCAGGGAAGCCAAAAACATTCAGTACTTC. V gene TRBV6-6 combines with J gene TRBJ2-4; a possible D gene is TRBD1 (5 bases). This CDR3 has 14 amino acids. The V and J ends lost 5 bases and 0 bases respectively, with 8 bases between them. Germline V CDR1 and CDR2: MNHNY, SVGAGI (reference sequence).

The chain combines TRBV10-1 with TRBJ2-2, with 8 bases lining up with TRBD2. This CDR3 has 15 amino acids. Germline loops: CDR1 WNHNN, CDR2 SYGVQD (reference sequence). V trimming: 7 bases; J trimming: 5 bases; junction bases outside the gene matches: 9. The CDR3 spells CASTAGGPSTGELFF. The CDR3 DNA is TGCGCCAGCACTGCGGGGGGCCCTAGTACCGGGGAGCTGTTTTTT.

In this sample, this clone turned up once. The gene calls are TRBV2 and TRBJ2-7; 7 bases align to TRBD1. The ends lost 8 bases at V and 3 bases at J; junction bases unmatched: 7. The CDR3 consists of 13 residues. Germline V gene lookup returns CDR1 SNHLY and CDR2 FYNNEI. CDR3 DNA: TGTGCCAGCTGTTCGGGACAGAGCTACGAGCAGTACTTC. Amino acids: CASCSGQSYEQYF.

This clone was picked up a small number of times. The genes are TRBV7-9 and TRBJ1-1; 8 bases are a match to TRBD1. The junction had 6 bases not matched to a gene; V was cut back by 5 bases and J by 4 bases. This CDR3 comprises 14 residues. CDR1 and CDR2 from the germline V gene are SEHNR and FQNEAQ (reference sequence). The CDR3 loop reads CASSPTGQVTEAFF. The CDR3 DNA reads as TGTGCCAGCAGCCCCACGGGACAGGTCACTGAAGCTTTCTTT.

The chain employs TRBV4-2 and TRBJ2-5, with TRBD2 as a possible D gene (6 bases). The tail of the sequence fits TRBJ2-7 better, so the J call may be wrong. The CDR3 is made up of 15 amino acids. Per the germline V gene, CDR1 is LGHNA and CDR2 is YNFKEQ. The CDR3 DNA sequence: TGTGCCAGCAGCTCTCTAGCGAGACCCGACTACGAGCAGTACTTC. Protein: CASSSLARPDYEQYF.

This chain connects TRBV21-1 to TRBJ2-1; the table's D gene call, TRBD2, was not cross checked with the DNA. TRBV21-1 is tagged as a pseudogene. The CDR3 loop spans 16 amino acids. The CDR3 nucleotides are TGTGCCAGCAGCGACCCCGGGACTAGCGGGTACAATGAGCAGTTCTTC. Encoded protein: CASSDPGTSGYNEQFF.

The chain is built from TRBV29-1 and TRBJ1-6; possible D gene TRBD1, 5 bases. CDR3 length: 12 residues. Trimming stripped 7 bases from V and 6 bases from J, with 10 bases between. The germline V gene has CDR1 SQVTM and CDR2 ANQGSEA. In nucleotides, the CDR3 is TGCAGCGCGTCTGACAGTAATTCACCCCTCCACTTT. Protein sequence: CSASDSNSPLHF.

This clone has a handful of counts. This sequence joins TRBV6-5 and TRBJ2-3, with 8 positions matching TRBD2. CDR3 length: 13 amino acids. Per the germline V gene, CDR1 is MNHEY and CDR2 is SVGAGI. The junction had 4 bases not matched to a gene; V was cut back by 6 bases and J by 5 bases. CDR3 residues: CASRETSGDTQYF. DNA for the CDR3: TGTGCCAGCAGAGAAACTAGCGGAGATACGCAGTATTTT.

The CDR3 sequence is CASSIARTDYSNQPQHF. The CDR3 DNA reads as TGTGCCAGTAGTATAGCCAGGACAGATTATAGCAATCAGCCCCAGCATTTT. This chain links TRBV19 with TRBJ1-5; TRBD1 might be the D (6 bases). Germline V gives CDR1 LNHDA, CDR2 SQIVND (reference sequence). This CDR3 has 17 residues. V lost 1 base, J lost 0 bases, and 13 bases lay in between.

This chain connects TRBV7-9 to TRBJ2-7; possible D gene TRBD2, 6 bases. Germline CDR1 is SEHNR and CDR2 is FQNEAQ (reference sequence). The length of the CDR3 is 15 residues. Trimming took off 6 bases at V and 0 bases at J, with 15 bases between the two ends. CDR3 in DNA: TGTGCCAGCAGACCCCCGGGGAGGAGCTCCTACGAGCAGTACTTC. Protein product: CASRPPGRSSYEQYF.

The V and J genes are TRBV21-1 and TRBJ2-5; the D segment call TRBD2 is taken from the table without a DNA check. TRBV21-1 is flagged as a pseudogene. The CDR3 sequence is 10 residues long. The CDR3 DNA follows: TGTGCCAGCTTACAAGAGACCCAGTACTTC. It encodes CASLQETQYF.

This clone has just one count. The V call is TRBV19, the J call TRBJ1-4; TRBD1 agrees at 9 bases. Germline V lookup: CDR1 LNHDA, CDR2 SQIVND (reference sequence). V was pared by 2 bases and J by 4 bases, with 5 bases of the junction left unmatched. This CDR3 is 16 amino acids long. The CDR3 here is CASSILQGQGNEKLFF. CDR3 DNA sequence: TGTGCCAGTAGTATACTTCAGGGACAGGGTAATGAAAAACTGTTTTTT.

The chain uses TRBV9 and TRBJ2-7, with 11 bases fitting TRBD1. Losses at the gene ends were 4 bases for V and 4 bases for J; bases not matched to a gene: 4. Germline V gene data show CDR1 as SGDLS and CDR2 as YYNGEE. The CDR3 contains 14 residues. The CDR3 region has the DNA TGTGCCAGCAGCACTGGACAGGGGGCTTACGAGCAGTACTTC. Translation: CASSTGQGAYEQYF.

This clone showed up just a few times. The chain couples TRBV21-1 to TRBJ1-2; the table gives TRBD1 as D, unverified against the DNA. TRBV21-1 is given as a pseudogene. The CDR3 has 15 residues. CDR3 protein: CASSTLGQGYYGYTF. DNA of the CDR3: TGTGCCAGCAGCACCCTAGGACAGGGCTACTATGGCTACACCTTC.